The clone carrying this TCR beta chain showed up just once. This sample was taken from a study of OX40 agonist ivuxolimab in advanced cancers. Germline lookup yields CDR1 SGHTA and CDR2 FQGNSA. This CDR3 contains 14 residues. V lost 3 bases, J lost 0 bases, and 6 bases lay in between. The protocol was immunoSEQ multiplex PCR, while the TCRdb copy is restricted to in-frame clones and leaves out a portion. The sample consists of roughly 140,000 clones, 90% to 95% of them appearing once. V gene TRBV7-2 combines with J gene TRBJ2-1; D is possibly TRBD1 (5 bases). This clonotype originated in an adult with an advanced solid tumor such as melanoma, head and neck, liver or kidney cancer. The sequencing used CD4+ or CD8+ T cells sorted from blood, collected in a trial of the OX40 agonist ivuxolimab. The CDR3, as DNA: TGTGCCAGCAGCTTGACAGTCTCCTACAATGAGCAGTTCTTC. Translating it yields CASSLTVSYNEQFF. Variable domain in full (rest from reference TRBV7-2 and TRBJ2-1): GAGVSQSPSNKVTEKGKDVELRCDPISGHTALYWYRQSLGQGLEFLIYFQGNSAPDKSGLPSDRFSAERTGGSVSTLTIQRTQQEDSAVYLCASSLTVSYNEQFFGPGTRLTVL.